This TCR beta chain was identified during a study of T cells in Graves' hyperthyroidism and ophthalmopathy. From RNA transcripts, TCR beta CDR3 regions were amplified. During a first-round RT-PCR of the TCR CDR3, the HTBI primer set was used. Via MiXCR, TCRdb re-called the multiplex PCR reads, giving one row per CDR3 protein. This table has some 720,000 distinct CDR3 sequences, about 17% appearing once. This CDR3 region has 13 residues. Germline V gene data show CDR1 as SGHTA and CDR2 as FQGTGA. V gave up 5 bases and J gave up 10 bases, with 14 bases separating them. Sample: blood. This rearrangement joins TRBV7-3 to TRBJ2-2; D possibly corresponds to TRBD1 (5 bases). The receptor was isolated from a man in his late teens or twenties with Graves' hyperthyroidism. The CDR3 DNA reads TGTGCCAGCAGCCCAGGTGGGGCCGAGGAGCTGTTTTTT. Protein: CASSPGGAEELFF. Combining the CDR3 with reference TRBV7-3 and TRBJ2-2 gives the whole variable domain GAGVSQTPSNKVTEKGKYVELRCDPISGHTALYWYRQSLGQGPEFLIYFQGTGAADDSGLPNDRFFAVRPEGSVSTLKIQRTERGDSAVYLCASSPGGAEELFFGEGSRLTVL.